The clone carrying this T cell receptor (beta chain) showed up just once. The sample originates from a study of Ad26.COV2.S vaccination and SARS-CoV-2 variants. CDR3 length equals 12 residues. CDR1 SEHNR and CDR2 FQNEAQ come from the germline V gene (reference sequence). The V end lost 5 bases, the J end lost 6 bases, and 11 bases lay between the germline ends. Measured with immunoSEQ multiplex PCR; TCRdb has only the in-frame clones, and not every one. The sample has just over 350,000 clones; about 91% are singletons. The chain is built from TRBV7-9 and TRBJ2-7, with D possibly being TRBD1 (6 bases). The specimen comprised peripheral blood, sampled after recovery from COVID-19. The TCR originated in a human donor who had recovered from COVID-19. The CDR3 here is CASSEQGSEQYF. Here the CDR3 DNA reads TGTGCCAGCAGCGAACAGGGTTCCGAGCAGTACTTC.